The present T cell receptor (beta chain) was sequenced within a study of low-dose radiotherapy and immunotherapy resistance in tumors. The overall study: Cohort 2 was treated with 1 Gy per fraction every two weeks, amounting to 13 Gy across 26 weeks. Dosing of intravenous cyclophosphamide at 200 mg/m2 occurred every two weeks and took place one day prior to radiation and immunotherapy. Aspirin 300 mg was given orally each day for four cycles from cycle 1 day 1.

TRAV- and TRBV-specific primers, spanning alpha and beta chains, primed first-strand cDNA. Amplification of TCRs used a constant-region primer and V-primer adapter for about 19 PCR cycles. It was by in vitro transcription that isolated mRNA was amplified. TCRdb redid the calling of the reads with MiXCR, one entry per CDR3 protein. The sample has under 90,000 distinct CDR3 sequences; approximately 31% are singletons. Regarding time point: before trial treatment. This clonotype was recorded at least ten times. V dropped 2 bases and J dropped 6 bases, with 26 bases sitting between them. CDR3 size: 19 residues. Germline-derived CDR1 and CDR2 are SGHTA and FQGNSA.

The sequence came from a female donor with ovarian cancer. Material: PBMCs, obtained before treatment. The chain combines TRBV7-2 with TRBJ2-1; D assignment may be TRBD1 or TRBD2 (5 bases each). CDR3 nucleotide sequence: TGTGCCAGCAGCTTAAACGGGGCAGCAACCCGCCCTGACGCCAATGAGCAGTTCTTC. Its translation: CASSLNGAATRPDANEQFF.